Shown below are 32 T cell receptor beta chains from a single sample sequenced in a study of OX40 agonist ivuxolimab in advanced cancers. The assay was immunoSEQ multiplex PCR, and TCRdb's table has in-frame clones only and misses some. Of 60,000 to 85,000 clones detected, 70% to 90% appear once; the ten largest clones hold about 1%. The input for sequencing was CD4+ or CD8+ T cells sorted from blood, taken in a trial of the OX40 agonist ivuxolimab. These receptors were obtained from an adult with an advanced solid tumor such as melanoma, head and neck, liver or kidney cancer.

About this clone itself: Other nucleotide sequences in the sample specify the same CDR3. V and J are TRBV30 and TRBJ1-2, with D perhaps matching TRBD1 (6 bases). CDR1 GTSNPN and CDR2 SVGIG come from the germline V gene (reference sequence). V was trimmed by 3 bases and J by 8 bases, leaving 22 bases between them. The CDR3 totals 15 residues. Written as DNA, the CDR3 is TGTGCCTGGAGATGGGGGCGGGGGATTATGAAAGGCTACACCTTC. This encodes CAWRWGRGIMKGYTF.

V gene TRBV30 combines with J gene TRBJ2-5; 8 bases are shared with TRBD1. V dropped 3 bases and J dropped 5; count of bases not matched to a gene: 11. Germline CDR1 and CDR2: GTSNPN and SVGIG (reference sequence). The CDR3 sequence is 15 residues long. The CDR3 nucleotides are TGTGCCTGGAGGACCGGACAGGGCAAGGGGGAGACCCAGTACTTC. Amino acid sequence: CAWRTGQGKGETQYF.

The rearrangement uses TRBV7-2 and TRBJ1-2; 7 bases are a match to TRBD1. CDR3 size: 15 residues. The junction had 6 bases not matched to a gene; V was cut back by 0 bases and J by 5 bases. Looked up from germline, CDR1 is SGHTA and CDR2 is FQGNSA. The CDR3 here is CASSLAGTATYGYTF. The CDR3 DNA reads TGTGCCAGCAGCTTAGCCGGGACAGCAACGTATGGCTACACCTTC.

J is TRBJ2-3 and V is TRBV5-1; D ambiguous. The CDR3 covers 12 residues. The V end was cut by 7 bases, the J end by 4 bases, with 10 bases between. The germline V gene encodes CDR1 SGHRS and CDR2 YFSETQ. The CDR3 spells CASSGRSDTQYF. The CDR3 region has the DNA TGCGCCAGCTCCGGACGGTCAGATACGCAGTATTTT.

This chain links TRBV14 with TRBJ2-5, with D maybe TRBD2 (6 bases). The CDR3 spans 12 residues. The germline gives CDR1 SGHDN, CDR2 FVKESK. Trimming removed 1 base from V and 12 bases from J, with 12 bases in between. For the CDR3, the DNA is TGTGCCAGCAGCCAAGCCGGGAGTGCGAAGTACTTC. Protein sequence: CASSQAGSAKYF.

The chain uses TRBV9 and TRBJ1-2; 10 nucleotides align to TRBD1. The CDR3 length is 15 residues. Trimming removed 1 base from V and 7 bases from J; junction bases left unmatched: 7. Germline CDR1 SGDLS, CDR2 YYNGEE. CDR3 loop: CASSVFDRGHSGYTF. Here the CDR3 DNA reads TGTGCCAGCAGCGTATTCGACAGGGGGCATTCTGGCTACACCTTC.

This clone was seen a handful of times. CDR3: CASSLVATQYF. CDR3 DNA sequence: TGTGCCAGCAGCTTAGTCGCGACCCAGTACTTC. The V and J genes are TRBV11-2 and TRBJ2-5; no clear D. Germline V gene lookup returns CDR1 SGHAT and CDR2 FQNNGV. V lost 1 base and J lost 7, with 4 bases in between. This CDR3 spans 11 amino acids.

With respect to this clone: The sample has other DNA sequences that encode this CDR3 too. The CDR3 sequence: CASSPGLEWPPYF. The CDR3 DNA sequence: TGTGCCAGCTCACCAGGACTAGAGTGGCCTCCGTACTTC. The V call is TRBV18, the J call TRBJ2-7, with 7 bases aligning to TRBD2. From germline, CDR1 is KGHSH and CDR2 LQKENI. V lost 2 bases, J lost 12 bases, and 10 bases stayed unmatched. The CDR3 length is 13 residues.

The chain couples TRBV6-1 to TRBJ2-7; D remains unclear. V shed 2 bases and J shed 2 bases, with 10 bases lying between them. From germline, CDR1 is MNHNS and CDR2 SASEGT. The CDR3 has 14 residues. CDR3 residues: CASSESNSPYEQYF. In DNA form, the CDR3 reads TGTGCCAGCAGTGAATCTAACAGCCCCTACGAGCAGTACTTC.

This clone occurred once. The V and J genes are TRBV6-5 and TRBJ1-1; possible D gene TRBD1, 6 bases. The CDR3 has 15 residues. The V gene's germline CDR1 is MNHEY and CDR2 SVGAGI. Trimming took off 7 bases at V and 2 bases at J, with 17 bases between the two ends. This chain's CDR3 is CASTSQGTVNTEAFF. CDR3 bases: TGTGCCAGCACCTCTCAGGGGACTGTTAACACTGAAGCTTTCTTT.

The rearrangement links TRBV6-1 to TRBJ1-1; a possible D gene is TRBD1 (6 bases). Germline loops: CDR1 MNHNS, CDR2 SASEGT. This CDR3 region has 13 residues. The germline V and J ends were trimmed by 6 bases and 1 base, with 9 bases remaining between them. CDR3 nucleotides: TGTGCCAGCAGGATACAGGGGAACACTGAAGCTTTCTTT. It specifies CASRIQGNTEAFF.

The chain couples TRBV15 to TRBJ1-5, with no clear D. The germline V gene encodes CDR1 LNHNV and CDR2 YYDKDF (reference sequence). The CDR3 extends over 14 amino acids. V lost 0 bases and J lost 2, with 5 bases in between. CDR3 loop: CATSRDKGNQPQHF. The CDR3 nucleotides are TGTGCCACCAGCAGAGATAAGGGCAATCAGCCCCAGCATTTT.

This clone showed up just a few times. V and J are TRBV4-1 and TRBJ1-5; D gene ambiguous. Per germline, CDR1 MGHRA and CDR2 YSYEKL. V gave up 0 bases and J gave up 7 bases, with 13 bases separating them. This CDR3 is built from 15 residues. CDR3: CASSQDWAGGQPQHF. CDR3 nucleotides: TGCGCCAGCAGCCAAGATTGGGCAGGAGGCCAGCCCCAGCATTTT.

CDR3 DNA sequence: TGCGCCAGCAGGACGGGACTCCTCTCCTACGAGCAGTACTTC. Encoded protein: CASRTGLLSYEQYF. The chain joins TRBV5-1 to TRBJ2-7, with TRBD2 as a possible D gene (6 bases). The CDR3 extends over 14 amino acids. The V end lost 5 bases, the J end lost 0 bases, and 12 bases lay between the germline ends. Germline V gene lookup returns CDR1 SGHRS and CDR2 YFSETQ.

This clone was counted between two and nine times. J is TRBJ2-3 and V is TRBV27; the D is unclear. Trimming took 3 bases from V and 0 from J, leaving 7 bases between them. The CDR3 runs 14 residues. CDR1 and CDR2 (germline): MNHEY, SMNVEV (reference sequence). CDR3 residues: CASSLGKSTDTQYF. The CDR3 DNA is TGTGCCAGCAGTTTGGGCAAAAGCACAGATACGCAGTATTTT.

Here the CDR3 reads CASSPKGGNYGYTF. The CDR3 DNA reads as TGTGCCAGCAGCCCGAAAGGGGGGAACTATGGCTACACCTTC. This rearrangement joins TRBV5-4 to TRBJ1-2; tentatively, D is TRBD1 (6 bases). CDR3 length: 14 residues. Germline V gene data show CDR1 as SGHNT and CDR2 as YYREEE (reference sequence). V was trimmed by 4 bases and J by 2 bases, leaving 12 bases between them.

This clone came up once. The chain joins TRBV11-2 to TRBJ2-2, with a possible D match to TRBD1 (6 bases). Germline CDR1 reads SGHAT; CDR2 reads FQNNGV. Trimming pared 6 bases from V and 6 bases from J, leaving 17 bases between. The CDR3 totals 15 residues. As DNA, the CDR3 is TGTGCCAGCAGTCCAGGGCTCAGGGGAGCCGGGGAGCTGTTTTTT. Protein sequence: CASSPGLRGAGELFF.

The V and J genes are TRBV2 and TRBJ2-5, with a possible D match to TRBD1 (7 bases). This CDR3 comprises 14 residues. Germline CDR1 SNHLY, CDR2 FYNNEI. Trimming removed 5 bases at V and 5 bases at J, with 15 bases between. The CDR3 sequence: CASSFRQGGETQYF. The CDR3 DNA follows: TGTGCCAGCAGTTTTCGACAGGGAGGCGAGACCCAGTACTTC.

This clone appeared once. V gene TRBV12-5 combines with J gene TRBJ2-2, with a possible D match to TRBD2 (6 bases). The CDR3 consists of 17 residues. CDR1 and CDR2 from the germline V gene are LGHNT and FRNRAP. Trimming took off 1 base at V and 6 bases at J, with 18 bases between the two ends. The CDR3 nucleotides read TGTGCTAGTGGTTTGGCCCTGGATGGGGGGAGTGCCGGGGAGCTGTTTTTT. Amino acids: CASGLALDGGSAGELFF.

The chain links TRBV28 to TRBJ2-1; 8 bases are shared with TRBD1. Trimming cost V 8 bases and J 4 bases; bases outside gene matches: 4. CDR1 and CDR2 (germline): MDHEN, SYDVKM. The CDR3 contains 13 residues. CDR3 region: CASGQGRYNEQFF. CDR3 coding DNA: TGTGCCAGCGGACAGGGACGATACAATGAGCAGTTCTTC.

The chain recombines TRBV2 with TRBJ2-2; D is unclear. The V and J ends lost 4 bases and 4 bases respectively, with 13 bases between them. Per germline, CDR1 SNHLY and CDR2 FYNNEI. The CDR3 is 15 amino acids. The CDR3, as DNA: TGTGCCAGCAGTGCAATTTCAGGTAGCACCGGGGAGCTGTTTTTT. Residues: CASSAISGSTGELFF.

The gene calls are TRBV7-9 and TRBJ2-5; D is ambiguous. Germline CDR1 reads SEHNR; CDR2 reads FQNEAQ (reference sequence). V lost 1 base and J lost 2, with 2 bases in between. CDR3 length: 12 amino acids. CDR3 nucleotides: TGTGCCAGCAGCTTAGTTCAAGAGACCCAGTACTTC. It is translated as CASSLVQETQYF.

This rearrangement joins TRBV19 to TRBJ2-5; 9 nucleotides align to TRBD2. Germline V gene data show CDR1 as LNHDA and CDR2 as SQIVND (reference sequence). The CDR3 totals 16 residues. The V segment lost 10 bases and the J segment 0 bases; nucleotides outside the gene matches: 12. The CDR3 region has the DNA TGTGCCACCTCCCCCCTAAGCGGGGGGTACCAAGAGACCCAGTACTTC. It encodes CATSPLSGGYQETQYF. Using reference TRBV19 and TRBJ2-5 for the parts outside the CDR3, the full variable domain is DGGITQSPKYLFRKEGQNVTLSCEQNLNHDAMYWYRQDPGQGLRLIYYSQIVNDFQKGDIAEGYSVSREKKESFPLTVTSAQKNPTAFYLCATSPLSGGYQETQYFGPGTRLLVL.

The V call is TRBV6-5, the J call TRBJ2-7; possibly TRBD1 for D (6 bases). CDR3 length: 15 amino acids. The V end lost 4 bases, the J end lost 3 bases, and 16 bases lay between the germline ends. Germline CDR1 reads MNHEY; CDR2 reads SVGAGI. In nucleotides, the CDR3 is TGTGCCAGCAGTTCCCCGGACAGAGGAAACTACGAGCAGTACTTC. This gives the protein CASSSPDRGNYEQYF.

The gene calls are TRBV7-3 and TRBJ2-2; tentative D call: TRBD1 (7 bases). Germline V gene sequence: CDR1 SGHTA, CDR2 FQGTGA. Trimming shortened V by 2 bases and J by 4 bases, and 14 bases separated the two germline ends. The CDR3 totals 16 residues. The CDR3 is CASSLEPGGFTGELFF. The CDR3 DNA reads as TGTGCCAGCAGCTTAGAACCAGGGGGGTTCACCGGGGAGCTGTTTTTT.

This chain connects TRBV6-1 to TRBJ1-1, with D perhaps TRBD1 (6 bases). The CDR3 runs 21 residues. V dropped 2 bases and J dropped 1 base, with 29 bases sitting between them. CDR1 and CDR2 (germline): MNHNS, SASEGT. The CDR3 nucleotides are TGTGCCAGCAGTGAACAAAGGAGGGGCAGGGGCACTACCACATCGAACACTGAAGCTTTCTTT. It encodes CASSEQRRGRGTTTSNTEAFF.

The V and J genes are TRBV4-3 and TRBJ1-1, with a weak D call TRBD1 (5 bases). Trimming took off 3 bases at V and 7 bases at J, with 15 bases between the two ends. Germline-derived CDR1 and CDR2 are LGHNA and YSLEER. The CDR3 is 14 residues long. The CDR3 coding sequence is TGCGCCAGCAGCCACGGTGGGGCTAAGGGTGAAGCTTTCTTT. Encoded protein: CASSHGGAKGEAFF.

This rearrangement joins TRBV5-1 to TRBJ2-7, with TRBD1 matching 8 bases. The CDR3 has 14 residues. Germline V CDR1 and CDR2: SGHRS, YFSETQ. V was clipped by 4 bases and J by 0 bases; unmatched bases: 3. The CDR3 protein is CASSGDRSSYEQYF. As DNA, the CDR3 is TGCGCCAGCAGCGGGGACAGGAGCTCCTACGAGCAGTACTTC.

This clone was seen just once. In nucleotides, the CDR3 is TGTGCCAGCAGCTCCCGGCCCAGGGCTGATACGCAGTATTTT. This codes for CASSSRPRADTQYF. The genes are TRBV5-6 and TRBJ2-3; tentatively, D is TRBD1 (5 bases). Germline V gene sequence: CDR1 SGHDT, CDR2 YYEEEE. The CDR3 totals 14 residues. The V end was cut by 3 bases, the J end by 6 bases, with 14 bases between.

This sequence joins TRBV4-1 and TRBJ2-1, with D tentatively TRBD1 (6 bases). The CDR3 sequence is 18 residues long. Trimming removed 1 base from V and 4 bases from J, with 20 bases in between. Germline V gives CDR1 MGHRA, CDR2 YSYEKL. CDR3 in DNA: TGCGCCAGCAGCCAAGCCTCCCCCCGAGGGGGAGCATACAATGAGCAGTTCTTC. This gives the protein CASSQASPRGGAYNEQFF.

The chain uses TRBV7-8 and TRBJ1-2, with D perhaps matching TRBD1 (6 bases). Germline lookup yields CDR1 SGHVS and CDR2 FQNEAQ. V was clipped by 0 bases and J by 6 bases, with 11 bases between them. This CDR3 contains 14 residues. The CDR3 loop reads CASSLAGAGDGYTF. The CDR3 DNA reads TGTGCCAGCAGCTTAGCTGGGGCAGGGGATGGCTACACCTTC.

The chain is built from TRBV19 and TRBJ2-7; 10 bases are a match to TRBD1. The CDR3 sequence is 16 residues long. CDR1 LNHDA and CDR2 SQIVND come from the germline V gene (reference sequence). V lost 3 bases and J lost 4; bases outside the gene matches: 9. The CDR3 loop is CASSISGTGDQYEQYF. The DNA for the CDR3 is TGTGCCAGTAGTATCTCCGGGACAGGGGATCAGTACGAGCAGTACTTC.